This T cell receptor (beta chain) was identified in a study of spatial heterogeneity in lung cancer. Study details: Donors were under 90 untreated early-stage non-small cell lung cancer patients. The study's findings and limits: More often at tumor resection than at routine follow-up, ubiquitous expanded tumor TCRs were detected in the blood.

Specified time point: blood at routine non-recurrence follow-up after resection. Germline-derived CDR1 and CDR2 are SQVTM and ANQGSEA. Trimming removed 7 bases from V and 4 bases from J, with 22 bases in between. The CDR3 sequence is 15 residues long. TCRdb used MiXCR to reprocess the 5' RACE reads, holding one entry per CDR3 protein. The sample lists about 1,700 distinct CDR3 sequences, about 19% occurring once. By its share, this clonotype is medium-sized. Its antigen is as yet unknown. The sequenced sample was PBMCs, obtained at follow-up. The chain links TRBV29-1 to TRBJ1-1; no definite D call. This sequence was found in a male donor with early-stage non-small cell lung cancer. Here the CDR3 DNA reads TGCAGCGCCCTACCCCCTGCAAGGGCTACCACTGAAGCTTTCTTT. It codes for CSALPPARATTEAFF.